A single sample is the source of the 21 T cell receptor beta chains below, sequenced in a study of T cell changes during pregnancy in multiple sclerosis. Using immunoSEQ multiplex PCR, the repertoire was profiled, and TCRdb retains in-frame clones only, with some absent. The repertoire holds roughly 79,000 clones, with 75% to 95% as singletons. The material sequenced was CD4+ T cells from peripheral blood mononuclear cells, taken before pregnancy. The receptors were gathered from a female donor with multiple sclerosis, enrolled in a pregnancy study.

The CDR3 sequence: CASSPGLAGGDTQYF. CDR3 nucleotide sequence: TGTGCCAGCAGTCCCGGACTAGCGGGAGGAGATACGCAGTATTTT. This chain uses TRBV28 with TRBJ2-3; 14 nucleotides agree with TRBD2. The germline V gene encodes CDR1 MDHEN and CDR2 SYDVKM. J gave up 5 bases and V 5 bases, and 3 bases lay outside the gene matches. This CDR3 is 15 amino acids long. Using reference TRBV28 and TRBJ2-3 for the parts outside the CDR3, the full variable domain is DVKVTQSSRYLVKRTGEKVFLECVQDMDHENMFWYRQDPGLGLRLIYFSYDVKMKEKGDIPEGYSVSREKKERFSLILESASTNQTSMYLCASSPGLAGGDTQYFGPGTRLTVL.

This sequence joins TRBV4-1 and TRBJ2-7; maybe TRBD2 (6 bases). Trimming removed 2 bases from V and 1 base from J, with 9 bases in between. The germline V gene encodes CDR1 MGHRA and CDR2 YSYEKL. CDR3 size: 14 residues. This CDR3 reads CASSQPTRSYEQYF. In DNA, the CDR3 is TGCGCCAGCAGCCAACCGACTAGGTCCTACGAGCAGTACTTC.

V and J are TRBV7-2 and TRBJ1-1, with D possibly matching TRBD1 (6 bases). Germline V gene data show CDR1 as SGHTA and CDR2 as FQGNSA. CDR3 size: 14 residues. Trimming cost V 2 bases and J 3 bases, with 10 bases left between them. CDR3 nucleotides: TGTGCCAGCAGCTTAAAACAGGGTGACACTGAAGCTTTCTTT. Translation gives CASSLKQGDTEAFF.

The chain's CDR3 is CASSRGQGSTDTQYF. The CDR3 bases are TGCGCCAGCAGCCGGGGACAGGGTAGCACAGATACGCAGTATTTT. The gene calls are TRBV5-1 and TRBJ2-3; 9 bases are shared with TRBD1. This CDR3 has 15 amino acids. Trimming took 4 bases from V and 0 from J; bases not matched to a gene: 3. The germline CDR1 and CDR2 sequences are SGHRS and YFSETQ.

This clone was detected once. The chain links TRBV27 to TRBJ2-5; TRBD1 is a possible D gene (5 bases). Germline values: CDR1 MNHEY, CDR2 SMNVEV (reference sequence). This CDR3 comprises 13 residues. V dropped 2 bases and J dropped 6 bases, with 10 bases sitting between them. CDR3 protein: CASSLQGRQTQYF. The DNA for the CDR3 is TGTGCCAGCAGTTTACAGGGTAGACAGACCCAGTACTTC.

CDR3 sequence reads: CASSLGQGSYEQYF. The CDR3 DNA reads TGTGCCAGCAGCCTGGGACAGGGCTCCTACGAGCAGTACTTC. The V call is TRBV5-4, the J call TRBJ2-7; 9 bases align to TRBD1. The CDR3 has 14 residues. The germline CDR1 and CDR2 sequences are SGHNT and YYREEE (reference sequence). V lost 4 bases, J lost 0 bases, and 2 bases stayed unmatched.

The chain carries TRBV5-1 and TRBJ2-7; the D gene is possibly TRBD1 (5 bases). The ends were cut back, 7 bases at V and 3 bases at J, with 11 bases in the middle. CDR3 size: 12 residues. Germline V gene data show CDR1 as SGHRS and CDR2 as YFSETQ. Here the CDR3 reads CASGTGNYEQYF. The CDR3 region has the DNA TGCGCCAGCGGAACAGGAAACTACGAGCAGTACTTC.

The J gene is TRBJ2-7, the V gene TRBV15; 8 nucleotides align to TRBD2. CDR1 and CDR2 (germline): LNHNV, YYDKDF (reference sequence). The CDR3 extends over 13 amino acids. V was clipped by 7 bases and J by 0 bases; unmatched bases: 2. The CDR3 DNA is TGTGCCACCAAACTAGCGGACTCCTACGAGCAGTACTTC. This translates into CATKLADSYEQYF.

The V call is TRBV14, the J call TRBJ2-2; no clear D gene. Trimming took off 1 base at V and 6 bases at J, with 9 bases between the two ends. Germline CDR1 is SGHDN and CDR2 is FVKESK. The CDR3 extends over 14 amino acids. The CDR3 nucleotides are TGTGCCAGCAGCCAAGTTCTCGGGTCCGGGGAGCTGTTTTTT. Translating it yields CASSQVLGSGELFF.

The chain links TRBV28 to TRBJ1-5; 10 bases match TRBD1. This CDR3 is 15 amino acids long. V was clipped by 3 bases and J by 2 bases; unmatched bases: 1. Germline loops: CDR1 MDHEN, CDR2 SYDVKM. The CDR3 coding sequence is TGTGCCAGCAGTTTCGGGACAGGGGGCAATCAGCCCCAGCATTTT. This encodes CASSFGTGGNQPQHF.

V and J are TRBV11-2 and TRBJ1-1; D perhaps matches TRBD1 (5 bases). V lost 4 bases and J 9 bases, leaving 24 bases between the germline ends. Per germline, CDR1 SGHAT and CDR2 FQNNGV. The length of the CDR3 is 16 residues. The CDR3 spells CASSSRAGTTNSQAFF. The CDR3 region has the DNA TGTGCCAGCAGCTCAAGGGCGGGGACTACGAACTCGCAAGCTTTCTTT.

The CDR3, as DNA: TGTGCCAGCAGTGACGAAACAGGGGATGGGCCGAACACTGAAGCTTTCTTT. Translating it yields CASSDETGDGPNTEAFF. The V call is TRBV28, the J call TRBJ1-1; 7 bases align to TRBD1. V lost 5 bases, J lost 1 base, and 13 bases stayed unmatched. The CDR3 is 17 residues long. Germline V CDR1 and CDR2: MDHEN, SYDVKM.

V gene TRBV30 combines with J gene TRBJ2-7, with 10 bases fitting TRBD1. In germline, CDR1 is GTSNPN, CDR2 SVGIG (reference sequence). This CDR3 has 15 residues. V was clipped by 2 bases and J by 2 bases; unmatched bases: 6. DNA for the CDR3: TGTGCCTGGAGTCCAGTTGGACAGGGGGCCTACGAGCAGTACTTC. This translates into CAWSPVGQGAYEQYF.

This chain joins TRBV9 and TRBJ1-3; D not resolved. The CDR3 runs to 16 residues. Trimming took off 3 bases at V and 2 bases at J, with 15 bases between the two ends. CDR1 and CDR2 from the germline V gene are SGDLS and YYNGEE. CDR3 bases: TGTGCCAGCAGCGGACGACGAGGTCGTGCTGGAAACACCATATATTTT. This encodes CASSGRRGRAGNTIYF.

V and J are TRBV10-3 and TRBJ1-5; 10 nucleotides line up with TRBD1. The CDR3 runs 14 residues. The ends lost 6 bases at V and 6 bases at J; junction bases unmatched: 5. Germline CDR1 ENHRY, CDR2 SYGVKD. The CDR3 nucleotides are TGTGCCATCAGCCGACAGGGGGCTCGTCAGCCCCAGCATTTT. Translating it yields CAISRQGARQPQHF.

This clone has a single count. The CDR3 DNA reads as TGTGCCAGCAGGCCCGGGACAAGAAACACTGAAGCTTTCTTT. Amino acids: CASRPGTRNTEAFF. The chain recombines TRBV28 with TRBJ1-1; maybe TRBD1 (6 bases). With 6 bases removed from V and 2 bases from J, the gap between germline ends came to 13 bases. Germline CDR1 and CDR2: MDHEN and SYDVKM. This CDR3 is built from 14 residues.

The chain joins TRBV7-8 to TRBJ1-5; TRBD1 agrees at 9 bases. The germline V gene encodes CDR1 SGHVS and CDR2 FQNEAQ. J was trimmed by 0 bases and V by 4 bases; bases with no gene match: 1. CDR3 size: 15 residues. In nucleotides, the CDR3 is TGTGCCAGCAGCTGGACAGGGGATAGCAATCAGCCCCAGCATTTT. It yields the protein CASSWTGDSNQPQHF.

The chain uses TRBV10-1 and TRBJ1-5; possible D gene TRBD1, 6 bases. Germline V gene lookup returns CDR1 WNHNN and CDR2 SYGVQD (reference sequence). Between the trimmed V and J ends, which lost 2 bases and 8 bases, there was a span of 16 bases. The CDR3 is 15 amino acids. CDR3 sequence: CASSEPLGAWEPQHF. DNA of the CDR3: TGCGCCAGCAGTGAGCCCCTGGGGGCTTGGGAGCCCCAGCATTTT.

The chain links TRBV11-1 to TRBJ1-1, with no clear D. CDR1 is SGHAT, CDR2 FQDESV, per germline (reference sequence). There are 13 residues in the CDR3. The V end was cut by 8 bases, the J end by 0 bases, with 10 bases between. The CDR3 loop reads CASGREMNTEAFF. DNA for the CDR3: TGTGCCAGCGGGAGGGAGATGAACACTGAAGCTTTCTTT.

Remarks on this clone: The sample has other DNA sequences that encode this CDR3 too. The gene calls are TRBV5-1 and TRBJ2-3, with D unclear. This CDR3 spans 13 amino acids. The ends were cut back, 3 bases at V and 0 bases at J, with 5 bases in the middle. Germline values: CDR1 SGHRS, CDR2 YFSETQ. The CDR3 here is CASSSSSTDTQYF. The CDR3 DNA is TGCGCCAGCAGCTCATCAAGCACAGATACGCAGTATTTT. The full variable domain, with the rest looked up from reference TRBV5-1 and TRBJ2-3, is KAGVTQTPRYLIKTRGQQVTLSCSPISGHRSVSWYQQTPGQGLQFLFEYFSETQRNKGNFPGRFSGRQFSNSRSEMNVSTLELGDSALYLCASSSSSTDTQYFGPGTRLTVL.

The chain couples TRBV9 to TRBJ1-1, with D possibly TRBD1 on 6 matching bases. CDR1 SGDLS and CDR2 YYNGEE come from the germline V gene. The CDR3 contains 13 residues. Trimming shortened V by 4 bases and J by 9 bases, and 16 bases separated the two germline ends. CDR3 in amino acids: CASSQSGVGKAFF. The CDR3 DNA follows: TGTGCCAGCAGCCAATCAGGGGTGGGGAAAGCTTTCTTT.